This T cell receptor beta chain was captured in a study of sequential checkpoint blockade in melanoma. Study-wide context: Randomization was 1:1 between first-line nivolumab→ipilimumab and ipilimumab→nivolumab. Maintenance nivolumab came after either treatment sequence. Study-level findings and limits: About 30 times likelier clinical benefit followed increased tumor T-cell fraction and clonality.

Germline values: CDR1 SGDLS, CDR2 YYNGEE. The CDR3 covers 14 residues. With 3 bases removed from V and 4 bases from J, the gap between germline ends came to 12 bases. Sequencing was performed with immunoSEQ multiplex PCR; in TCRdb, only in-frame clones are kept and a portion is missing. The sample has 10,000 to 15,000 clones; approximately 24% are singletons. This clone was seen at least ten times. Its specificity is not known. Treatment denoted: randomized to nivolumab then ipilimumab (arm A) or the reverse (arm B). This material consisted of tumor tissue (inferred from file names), taken from a patient given nivolumab and ipilimumab in sequence. The chain joins TRBV9 to TRBJ2-3; tentatively, D is TRBD1 or TRBD2 (6 bases each). This TCR was recovered from a human donor with melanoma. CDR3 nucleotides: TGTGCCAGCAGCGGGGGGGCCATATCAGATACGCAGTATTTT. Residues: CASSGGAISDTQYF.